The sequence of this TCR beta chain was determined in a study of blood T cell repertoires in COVID-19. Study as a whole: Samples came from the United States, Italy and Spain, spanning acute and convalescent COVID-19. PBMCs, B-cell-depleted T cells, or T cells were the source of the cDNA or gDNA that made up the material.

CDR3 size: 15 residues. CDR1 and CDR2 (germline): SGHRS, YFSETQ. V was clipped by 2 bases and J by 6 bases, with 15 bases between them. Authors' methods: Amplification with reference gene primers provided the estimates of nucleated cell counts. TCRdb keeps only in-frame clones here, not all; method: immunoSEQ multiplex PCR. V and J calls plus clone size are reproduced from that table; the DNA served to infer D and trimming. The sample lists some 120,000 clones, roughly 80% occurring once. The gene calls are TRBV5-1 and TRBJ2-1; no clear D. Sequencing was done on a sample of peripheral blood. This TCR was recovered from a man aged 55-75 years with acute or convalescent COVID-19. The CDR3 here is CASSFSAPLSNEQFF. CDR3 nucleotides: TGCGCCAGCAGCTTCTCCGCGCCGCTGTCCAATGAGCAGTTCTTC.